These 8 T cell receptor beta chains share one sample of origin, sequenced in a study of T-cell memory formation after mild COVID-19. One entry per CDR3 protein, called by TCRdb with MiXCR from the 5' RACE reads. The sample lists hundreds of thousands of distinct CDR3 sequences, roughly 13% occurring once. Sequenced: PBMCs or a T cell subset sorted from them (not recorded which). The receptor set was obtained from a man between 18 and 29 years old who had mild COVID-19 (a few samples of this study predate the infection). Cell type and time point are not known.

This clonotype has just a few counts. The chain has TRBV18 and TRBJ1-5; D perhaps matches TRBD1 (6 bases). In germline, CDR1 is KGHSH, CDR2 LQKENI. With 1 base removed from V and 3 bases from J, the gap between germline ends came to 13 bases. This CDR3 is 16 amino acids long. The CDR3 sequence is CASSPRGGGDNQPQHF. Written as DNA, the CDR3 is TGTGCCAGCTCACCACGGGGAGGGGGTGACAATCAGCCCCAGCATTTT.

This CDR3 is CASSYGPENQPQHF. DNA for the CDR3: TGTGCCAGCAGTTACGGGCCCGAGAATCAGCCCCAGCATTTT. The chain recombines TRBV6-5 with TRBJ1-5; D remains unclear. The V gene's germline CDR1 is MNHEY and CDR2 SVGAGI. V lost 2 bases and J 4 bases, leaving 9 bases between the germline ends. The CDR3 is 14 amino acids.

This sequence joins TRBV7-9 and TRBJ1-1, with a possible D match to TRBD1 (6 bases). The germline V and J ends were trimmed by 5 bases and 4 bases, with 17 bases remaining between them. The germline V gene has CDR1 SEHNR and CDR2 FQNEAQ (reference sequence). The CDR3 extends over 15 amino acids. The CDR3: CASSTRGNWATEAFF. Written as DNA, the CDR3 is TGTGCCAGCAGCACAAGGGGGAACTGGGCCACTGAAGCTTTCTTT. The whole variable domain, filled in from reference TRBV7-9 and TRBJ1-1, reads DTGVSQNPRHKITKRGQNVTFRCDPISEHNRLYWYRQTLGQGPEFLTYFQNEAQLEKSRLLSDRFSAERPKGSFSTLEIQRTEQGDSAMYLCASSTRGNWATEAFFGQGTRLTVV.

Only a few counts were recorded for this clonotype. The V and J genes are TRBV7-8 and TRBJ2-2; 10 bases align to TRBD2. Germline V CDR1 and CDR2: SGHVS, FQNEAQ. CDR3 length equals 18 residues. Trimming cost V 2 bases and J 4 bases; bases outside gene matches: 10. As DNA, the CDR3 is TGTGCCAGCAGCTTACCCAGCGGGGGGGCCGGGGCCACCGGGGAGCTGTTTTTT. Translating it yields CASSLPSGGAGATGELFF.

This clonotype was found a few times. The CDR3 here is CASTPSRDSFLSYEQYV. In DNA form, the CDR3 reads TGTGCCAGCACCCCAAGCCGGGACAGCTTTTTATCCTACGAGCAGTACGTC. V gene TRBV28 combines with J gene TRBJ2-7, with TRBD1 matching 7 bases. V shed 7 bases, J shed 1 base, and the junction held 16 bases outside the gene matches. Germline V CDR1 and CDR2: MDHEN, SYDVKM. This CDR3 comprises 17 residues.

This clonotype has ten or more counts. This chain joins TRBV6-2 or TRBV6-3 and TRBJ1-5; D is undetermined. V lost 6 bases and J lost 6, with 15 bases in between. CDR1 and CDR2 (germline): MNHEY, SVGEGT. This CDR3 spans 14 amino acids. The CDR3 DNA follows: TGTGCCAGCAGCAAGTCTGGGCCCGGTCAGCCCCAGCATTTT. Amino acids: CASSKSGPGQPQHF.

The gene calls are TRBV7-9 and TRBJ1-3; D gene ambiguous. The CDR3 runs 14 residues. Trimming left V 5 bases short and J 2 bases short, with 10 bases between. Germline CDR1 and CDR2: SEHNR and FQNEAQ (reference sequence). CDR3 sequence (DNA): TGTGCCAGCAGCCGGAGTGTGACTGGAAACACCATATATTTT. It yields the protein CASSRSVTGNTIYF. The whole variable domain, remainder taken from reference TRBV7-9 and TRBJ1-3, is DTGVSQNPRHKITKRGQNVTFRCDPISEHNRLYWYRQTLGQGPEFLTYFQNEAQLEKSRLLSDRFSAERPKGSFSTLEIQRTEQGDSAMYLCASSRSVTGNTIYFGEGSWLTVV.

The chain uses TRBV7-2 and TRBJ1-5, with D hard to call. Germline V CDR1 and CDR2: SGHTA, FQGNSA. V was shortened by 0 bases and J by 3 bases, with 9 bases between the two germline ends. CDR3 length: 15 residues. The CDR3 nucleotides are TGTGCCAGCAGCTTAGCCGCCACCGCCAATCAGCCCCAGCATTTT. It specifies CASSLAATANQPQHF.